This T cell receptor (beta chain) is from a study of blood T cell repertoires in COVID-19. The germline CDR1 and CDR2 sequences are SGHTA and FQGTGA. V was clipped by 7 bases and J by 2 bases; unmatched bases: 6. The CDR3 spans 14 residues. As originally analysed: How many nucleated cells were present was estimated from reference gene primer amplification. Only in-frame clones appear in the TCRdb table, and some are missing; sequencing was by immunoSEQ multiplex PCR. The V and J calls and clone size are taken from that table; D and trimming were inferred from the DNA. The table lists 95,000 to 100,000 clones, around 92% of them singletons.

The TCR originated in a man in his fifties or sixties with active COVID-19. The sequenced sample consisted of peripheral blood. The V gene is TRBV7-3, the J gene TRBJ2-3, with 7 bases matching TRBD2. This CDR3 reads CASKAGAATDTQYF. The CDR3 coding sequence is TGTGCCAGCAAGGCGGGAGCGGCCACAGATACGCAGTATTTT.